The source of this TCR beta chain is a study of T-cell reconstitution after alpha-beta-depleted transplantation in children. General study findings and limits: As was reported, about two months after transplant, alpha-beta T cells came from several hundred expanded graft clones.

Per germline, CDR1 SEHNR and CDR2 FQNEAQ (reference sequence). V dropped 5 bases and J dropped 3; count of bases not matched to a gene: 7. The CDR3 spans 15 residues. About this clonotype itself: Its antigen is not identified.

For TCRbeta, the library was prepared with unique molecular identifiers. In TCRdb, the PCR reads were re-called with MiXCR into one record per CDR3 protein. The repertoire holds about 510,000 distinct CDR3 sequences, with approximately 10% as singletons. The sequence derives from a female patient aged 2-9 years who had a stem cell transplant for aplastic anemia, so the T cells may come from the graft donor. V is TRBV7-9 and J is TRBJ1-2; 9 bases are shared with TRBD1. The specimen was PBMCs, mostly from graft donor cells, collected 180 days after TCRalphabeta/CD19-depleted stem cell transplant. The CDR3 region is CASSTRTGDDYGYTF. CDR3 coding DNA: TGTGCCAGCAGCACAAGGACAGGGGACGACTATGGCTACACCTTC. Full variable domain (rest looked up from reference TRBV7-9 and TRBJ1-2): DTGVSQNPRHKITKRGQNVTFRCDPISEHNRLYWYRQTLGQGPEFLTYFQNEAQLEKSRLLSDRFSAERPKGSFSTLEIQRTEQGDSAMYLCASSTRTGDDYGYTFGSGTRLTVV.